This is a list of T cell receptor beta chains from one sample in a study of blood T cell repertoires in COVID-19. Using immunoSEQ multiplex PCR, the repertoire was profiled, and TCRdb retains in-frame clones only, with some absent. This sample carries some 210,000 clones, 92% of them seen once, and the ten largest clones take around 1.2%. Sequencing was carried out using peripheral blood. The receptor source for this set is a man aged 25 to 45 with acute or convalescent COVID-19. Both conserved end residues are part of each CDR3. The order of the fields is V gene, D gene, J gene, clone size, CDR3 DNA, CDR3 protein. D genes are given only for firm matches. Size tells how often a clone was seen (once, few, many) or the class of an expanded clone, and some rows leave it out.

TRBV30	TRBD2	TRBJ2-5	-	TGTGCCTGGCAAAGCGGGAGGGCCCAAGAGACCCAGTACTTC	CAWQSGRAQETQYF
TRBV4-1	TRBD2	TRBJ2-1	-	TGCGCCAGCAGCCAAGTAGGGGCGGGAGGGCCAAATGAGCAGTTCTTC	CASSQVGAGGPNEQFF
TRBV28	TRBD1	TRBJ2-7	-	TGTGCCAGCCTCAGACAGGGGGCCTCCTACGAGCAGTACTTC	CASLRQGASYEQYF
TRBV5-4	-	TRBJ2-1	-	TGTGCCAGCAGCCGGGACTCGTTTGAGCAGTTCTTC	CASSRDSFEQFF
TRBV14	-	TRBJ1-1	-	TGTGCCAGCAGCATCCCCGGCACTGAAGCTTTCTTT	CASSIPGTEAFF
TRBV5-1	TRBD2	TRBJ2-5	-	TGCGCCAGCAGCCCTAGCGGGCAGTTGAGGGAGACCCAGTACTTC	CASSPSGQLRETQYF
TRBV27	TRBD2	TRBJ2-5	-	TGTGCCAGCAGTCCCGGGACAGGGGGGACTAGCGGGGGCTACCAAGAGACCCAGTACTTC	CASSPGTGGTSGGYQETQYF
TRBV28	TRBD1	TRBJ1-2	few	TGTGCCAGCAGTTTAGCCGCGGGACAGGCCAGTGGCTACACCTTC	CASSLAAGQASGYTF
TRBV3-1/TRBV3-2	TRBD1	TRBJ1-4	-	TGTGCCAGCAGCCAGATTCTAGGGGGCGAAAAACTGTTTTTT	CASSQILGGEKLFF
TRBV6-4	-	TRBJ1-5	-	TGTGCCCCGGGATGGCAGGGACTGGTGCAGCCCCAGCATTTT	CAPGWQGLVQPQHF